The sequence of this T cell receptor (beta chain) was determined in a study of blood T cells in healthy people across ages. Study-wide results and limits: With unsorted PBMCs, a conclusive comparison of naive versus antigen-experienced cells was not possible.

Together with a sample-barcoded 5' primer, a J-beta primer mix was included in a second PCR lasting roughly 6 to 12 cycles. A tag from a template-switch adaptor with 12 random nucleotides marked each cDNA molecule. Samples each returned at least 3 million CDR3-containing paired-end reads. One entry per CDR3 protein results from TCRdb running MiXCR on the 5' RACE reads. The data hold hundreds of thousands of distinct CDR3 sequences, with roughly 30% observed a single time. This clonotype was found many times. The antigen is undetermined. The CDR3 totals 10 residues. The V gene lost 4 bases and the J gene lost 6 bases, with 4 bases spanning the gap. The germline V gene has CDR1 MNHNS and CDR2 SASEGT.

The receptor was isolated from an elderly woman in good health. Source material: blood. The chain employs TRBV6-1 and TRBJ2-7; D ambiguous. The CDR3 DNA follows: TGTGCCAGCAGTGTAGTCGAGCAGTACTTC. It specifies CASSVVEQYF.